A single sample is the source of the 10 T cell receptor beta chains below, sequenced in a study of control samples from healthy donors and cancer patients. Only in-frame clones appear in the TCRdb table, and some are missing; sequencing was by immunoSEQ multiplex PCR. Counted here are about 86,000 clones, 85% to 95% occurring once; the ten biggest clones make up roughly 1.5%. The sample comprised blood. The receptors come from a woman younger than 45 in good health.

The chain uses TRBV11-2 and TRBJ2-4; D unclear. V was pared by 1 base and J by 0 bases, with 7 bases between. The germline gives CDR1 SGHAT, CDR2 FQNNGV. This CDR3 region has 15 residues. CDR3 region: CASSLGLLAKNIQYF. The CDR3 DNA is TGTGCCAGCAGCTTAGGTTTACTAGCCAAAAACATTCAGTACTTC.

The CDR3 coding sequence is TGTGCCAGCAGTGAATTAGGGACAACGAACACCGGGGAGCTGTTTTTT. Translating gives CASSELGTTNTGELFF. This chain links TRBV25-1 with TRBJ2-2, with D possibly TRBD1 on 6 matching bases. CDR3 length: 16 amino acids. Germline CDR1 and CDR2: MGHDK and SYGVNS. The germline V and J ends were trimmed by 1 base and 0 bases, with 9 bases remaining between them. Full variable domain (outside the CDR3, taken from reference TRBV25-1 and TRBJ2-2): EADIYQTPRYLVIGTGKKITLECSQTMGHDKMYWYQQDPGMELHLIHYSYGVNSTEKGDLSSESTVSRIRTEHFPLTLESARPSHTSQYLCASSELGTTNTGELFFGEGSRLTVL.

J is TRBJ1-1 and V is TRBV11-3; the D gene is possibly TRBD1 (5 bases). Germline CDR1 SGHNT, CDR2 YENEEA. The CDR3 is 17 amino acids. V gave up 5 bases and J gave up 0 bases, with 19 bases separating them. The CDR3 DNA reads as TGTGCCAGCAGCCCGAGGTGGGCAGGGAGGGTGAACACTGAAGCTTTCTTT. Protein product: CASSPRWAGRVNTEAFF.

This clone has only a few counts. The rearrangement uses TRBV10-3 and TRBJ1-2; TRBD1 agrees at 7 bases. Germline CDR1 ENHRY, CDR2 SYGVKD. Losses at the gene ends were 5 bases for V and 3 bases for J; bases not matched to a gene: 6. The CDR3 sequence is 14 residues long. CDR3 coding DNA: TGTGCCATCAGTACGACAGGGAGGGACTATGGCTACACCTTC. Translated: CAISTTGRDYGYTF.

The chain employs TRBV28 and TRBJ2-1; TRBD2 matches at 7 bases. The germline V gene has CDR1 MDHEN and CDR2 SYDVKM. V shed 3 bases and J 6 bases; nucleotides not matched to a gene: 8. CDR3 length: 15 amino acids. CDR3: CASSLTAGLRNEQFF. CDR3 coding DNA: TGTGCCAGCAGTTTGACAGCGGGGCTCCGCAATGAGCAGTTCTTC.

The V call is TRBV3-1 (or the pseudogene TRBV3-2), the J call TRBJ1-2; TRBD1 agrees at 8 bases. The CDR3 loop spans 15 amino acids. V lost 1 base and J lost 7; bases outside the gene matches: 8. Germline assignment: CDR1 LGHDT and CDR2 YNNKEL (reference sequence). The CDR3 bases are TGTGCCAGCAGCCAAGTTAGTCAGGGGGCAGGTGGCTACACCTTC. This encodes CASSQVSQGAGGYTF.

This chain connects TRBV6-6 to TRBJ1-2; a weak D match, TRBD1 (5 bases). The CDR3 spans 13 residues. CDR1 is MNHNY, CDR2 SVGAGI, per germline (reference sequence). Trimming removed 2 bases at V and 8 bases at J, with 12 bases between. The CDR3 nucleotides read TGTGCCAGCAGTTACGGGGCTGCAGGGGGCTACACCTTC. Protein product: CASSYGAAGGYTF.

The chain recombines TRBV7-9 with TRBJ2-1, with D unclear. The V end lost 5 bases, the J end lost 2 bases, and 10 bases lay between the germline ends. Germline V lookup: CDR1 SEHNR, CDR2 FQNEAQ (reference sequence). CDR3 length: 14 amino acids. CDR3 in DNA: TGTGCCAGCAGCCTAACCGCCCCCTACAATGAGCAGTTCTTC. Amino acids: CASSLTAPYNEQFF. Based on the CDR3 plus reference TRBV7-9 and TRBJ2-1, the full variable domain is DTGVSQNPRHKITKRGQNVTFRCDPISEHNRLYWYRQTLGQGPEFLTYFQNEAQLEKSRLLSDRFSAERPKGSFSTLEIQRTEQGDSAMYLCASSLTAPYNEQFFGPGTRLTVL.

This chain connects TRBV11-2 to TRBJ2-7; 8 nucleotides match TRBD2. V dropped 4 bases and J dropped 6; count of bases not matched to a gene: 2. Per the germline V gene, CDR1 is SGHAT and CDR2 is FQNNGV. The CDR3 spans 12 residues. The CDR3 reads CASSWSGGEQYF. The CDR3, as DNA: TGTGCCAGCAGCTGGAGCGGGGGCGAGCAGTACTTC. The whole variable domain, remainder taken from reference TRBV11-2 and TRBJ2-7, is EAGVAQSPRYKIIEKRQSVAFWCNPISGHATLYWYQQILGQGPKLLIQFQNNGVVDDSQLPKDRFSAERLKGVDSTLKIQPAKLEDSAVYLCASSWSGGEQYFGPGTRLTVT.

V is TRBV28 and J is TRBJ1-3, with 7 bases fitting TRBD1. The CDR3 contains 14 residues. With 8 bases clipped from V and 0 bases from J, the junction kept 4 bases outside the gene matches. Germline-derived CDR1 and CDR2 are MDHEN and SYDVKM. CDR3 residues: CASLQGFSGNTIYF. The CDR3 nucleotides are TGTGCCAGCCTACAGGGGTTCTCTGGAAACACCATATATTTT.